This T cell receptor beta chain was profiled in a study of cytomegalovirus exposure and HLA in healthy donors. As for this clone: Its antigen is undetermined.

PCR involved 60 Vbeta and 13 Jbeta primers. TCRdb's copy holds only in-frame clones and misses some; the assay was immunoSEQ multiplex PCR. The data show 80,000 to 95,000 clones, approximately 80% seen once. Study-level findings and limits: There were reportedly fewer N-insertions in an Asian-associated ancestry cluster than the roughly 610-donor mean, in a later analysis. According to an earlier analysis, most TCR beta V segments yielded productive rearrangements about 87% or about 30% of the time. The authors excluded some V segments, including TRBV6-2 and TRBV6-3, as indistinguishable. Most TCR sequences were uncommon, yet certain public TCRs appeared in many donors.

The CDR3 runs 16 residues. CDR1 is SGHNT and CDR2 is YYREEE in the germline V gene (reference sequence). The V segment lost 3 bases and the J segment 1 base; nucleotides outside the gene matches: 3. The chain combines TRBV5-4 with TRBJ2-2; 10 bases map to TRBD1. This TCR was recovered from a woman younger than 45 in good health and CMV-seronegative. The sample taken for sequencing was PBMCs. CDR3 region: CASSSGQGVNTGELFF. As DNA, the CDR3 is TGTGCCAGCAGCTCAGGACAGGGGGTGAACACCGGGGAGCTGTTTTTT.